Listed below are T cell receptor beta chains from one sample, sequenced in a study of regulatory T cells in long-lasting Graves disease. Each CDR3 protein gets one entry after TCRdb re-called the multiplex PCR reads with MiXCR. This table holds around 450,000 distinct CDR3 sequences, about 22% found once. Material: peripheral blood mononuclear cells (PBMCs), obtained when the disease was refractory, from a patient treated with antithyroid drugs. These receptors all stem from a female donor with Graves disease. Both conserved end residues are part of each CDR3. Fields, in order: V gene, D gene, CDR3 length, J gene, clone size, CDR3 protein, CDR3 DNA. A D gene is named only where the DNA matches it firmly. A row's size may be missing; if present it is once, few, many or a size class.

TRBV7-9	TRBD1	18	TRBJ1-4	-	CASSNDRTGGLANEKLFF	TGTGCCAGCAGCAATGACCGGACAGGGGGTTTAGCTAATGAAAAACTGTTTTTT
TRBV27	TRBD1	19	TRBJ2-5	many	CASSLYDAGGTGAQETQYF	TGTGCCAGCAGTTTATACGACGCTGGGGGGACAGGGGCCCAAGAGACCCAGTACTTC
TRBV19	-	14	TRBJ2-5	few	CASRSTGIQETQYF	TGTGCCAGTAGGAGCACGGGGATCCAAGAGACCCAGTACTTC
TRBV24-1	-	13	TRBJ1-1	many	CATSEGGTTEAFF	TGTGCCACCAGTGAGGGAGGGACCACTGAAGCTTTCTTT
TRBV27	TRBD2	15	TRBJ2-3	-	CASSPPAGVTDTQYF	TGTGCCAGCAGTCCACCAGCGGGAGTGACAGATACGCAGTATTTT
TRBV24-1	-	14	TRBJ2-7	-	CATSEAGQTYEQYF	TGTGCCACCAGTGAGGCGGGACAGACCTACGAGCAGTACTTC
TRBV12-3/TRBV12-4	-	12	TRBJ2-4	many	CASSLSGNIQYF	TGTGCCAGCAGTTTAAGTGGGAACATTCAGTACTTC
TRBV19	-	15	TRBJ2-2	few	CASTRIDRNTGELFF	TGTGCCAGTACCCGAATCGACAGAAACACCGGGGAGCTGTTTTTT
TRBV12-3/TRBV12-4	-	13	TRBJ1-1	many	CASRIRENTEAFF	TGTGCCAGCAGAATCAGAGAAAACACTGAAGCTTTCTTT
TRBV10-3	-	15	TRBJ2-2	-	CAIREKASNTGEQFF	TGTGCCATCAGGGAGAAAGCATCAAACACCGGGGAGCAGTTTTTT
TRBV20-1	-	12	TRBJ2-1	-	CSARNSYNEQFF	TGCAGTGCTAGAAATTCCTACAATGAGCAGTTCTTC
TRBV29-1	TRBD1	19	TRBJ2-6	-	CSVVSPPPGQGSGANVLTF	TGCAGCGTTGTCAGTCCCCCCCCGGGACAGGGGTCTGGGGCCAACGTCCTGACTTTC